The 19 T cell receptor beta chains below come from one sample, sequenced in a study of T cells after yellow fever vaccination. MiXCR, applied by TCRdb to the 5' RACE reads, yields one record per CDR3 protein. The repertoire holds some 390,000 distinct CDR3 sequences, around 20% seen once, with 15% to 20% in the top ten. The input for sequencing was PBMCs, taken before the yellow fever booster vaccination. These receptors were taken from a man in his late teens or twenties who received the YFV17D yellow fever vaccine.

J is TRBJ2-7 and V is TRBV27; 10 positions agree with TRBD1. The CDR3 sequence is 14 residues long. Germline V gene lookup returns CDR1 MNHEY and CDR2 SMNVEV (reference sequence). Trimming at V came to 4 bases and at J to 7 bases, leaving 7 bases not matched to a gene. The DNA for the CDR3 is TGTGCCAGCAGTTCAGGACAGGGGGTTCGGGAGCAGTACTTC. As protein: CASSSGQGVREQYF.

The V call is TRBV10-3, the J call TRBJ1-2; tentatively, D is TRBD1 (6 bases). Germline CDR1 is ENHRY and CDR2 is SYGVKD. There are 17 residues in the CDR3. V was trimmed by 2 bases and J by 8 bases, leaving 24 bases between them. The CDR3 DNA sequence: TGTGCCATCAGTGAGCAGTCGGGGAAGGGGGGCATGAACGGCTACACCTTC. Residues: CAISEQSGKGGMNGYTF.

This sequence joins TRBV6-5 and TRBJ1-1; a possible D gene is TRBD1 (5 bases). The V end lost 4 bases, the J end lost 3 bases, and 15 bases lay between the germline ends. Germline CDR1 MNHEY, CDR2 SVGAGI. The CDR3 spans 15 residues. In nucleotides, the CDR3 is TGTGCCAGCAGTTCCGGGGCCGGAGGGGACACTGAAGCTTTCTTT. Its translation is CASSSGAGGDTEAFF.

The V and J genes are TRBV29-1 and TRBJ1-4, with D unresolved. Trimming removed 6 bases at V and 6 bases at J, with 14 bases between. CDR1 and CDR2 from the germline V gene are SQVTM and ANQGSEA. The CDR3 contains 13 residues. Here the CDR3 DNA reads TGCAGCGTCCTCTTCGGGCCGCATGAAAAACTGTTTTTT. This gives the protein CSVLFGPHEKLFF.

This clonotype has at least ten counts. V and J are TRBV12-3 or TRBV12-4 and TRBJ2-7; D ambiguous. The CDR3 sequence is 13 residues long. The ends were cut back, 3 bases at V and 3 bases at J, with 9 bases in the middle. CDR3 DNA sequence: TGTGCCAGCAGTTTCCCCCCACTCTACGAGCAGTACTTC. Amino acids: CASSFPPLYEQYF.

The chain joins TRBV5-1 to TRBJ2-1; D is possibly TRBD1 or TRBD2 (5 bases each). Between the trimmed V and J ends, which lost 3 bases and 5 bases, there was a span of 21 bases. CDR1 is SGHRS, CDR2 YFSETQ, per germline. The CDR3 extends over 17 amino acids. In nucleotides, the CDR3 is TGCGCCAGCAGCTGGTGGGAGACAGAGAGATGGGACAATGAGCAGTTCTTC. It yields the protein CASSWWETERWDNEQFF. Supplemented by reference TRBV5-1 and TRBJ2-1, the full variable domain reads KAGVTQTPRYLIKTRGQQVTLSCSPISGHRSVSWYQQTPGQGLQFLFEYFSETQRNKGNFPGRFSGRQFSNSRSEMNVSTLELGDSALYLCASSWWETERWDNEQFFGPGTRLTVL.

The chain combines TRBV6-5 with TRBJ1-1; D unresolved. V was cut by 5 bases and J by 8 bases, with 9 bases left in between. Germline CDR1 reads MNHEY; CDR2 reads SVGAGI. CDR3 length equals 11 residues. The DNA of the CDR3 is TGTGCCAGCAGTAAAGATTGGGAAGCTTTCTTT. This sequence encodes CASSKDWEAFF.

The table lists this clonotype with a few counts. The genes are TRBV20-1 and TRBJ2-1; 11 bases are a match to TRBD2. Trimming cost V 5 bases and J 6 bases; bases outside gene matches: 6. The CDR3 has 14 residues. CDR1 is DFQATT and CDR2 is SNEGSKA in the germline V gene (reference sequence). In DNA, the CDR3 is TGCAGTGCTCTTCATAGCGGGGGGGGCAATGAGCAGTTCTTC. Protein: CSALHSGGGNEQFF.

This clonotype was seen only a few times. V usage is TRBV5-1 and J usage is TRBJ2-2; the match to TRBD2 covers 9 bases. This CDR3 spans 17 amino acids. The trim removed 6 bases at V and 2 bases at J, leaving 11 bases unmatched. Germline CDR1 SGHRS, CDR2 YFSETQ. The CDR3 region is CASTRGLAGPNTGELFF. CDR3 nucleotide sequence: TGCGCCAGCACCCGCGGGCTAGCGGGGCCCAACACCGGGGAGCTGTTTTTT. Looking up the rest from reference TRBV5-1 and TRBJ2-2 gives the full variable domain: KAGVTQTPRYLIKTRGQQVTLSCSPISGHRSVSWYQQTPGQGLQFLFEYFSETQRNKGNFPGRFSGRQFSNSRSEMNVSTLELGDSALYLCASTRGLAGPNTGELFFGEGSRLTVL.

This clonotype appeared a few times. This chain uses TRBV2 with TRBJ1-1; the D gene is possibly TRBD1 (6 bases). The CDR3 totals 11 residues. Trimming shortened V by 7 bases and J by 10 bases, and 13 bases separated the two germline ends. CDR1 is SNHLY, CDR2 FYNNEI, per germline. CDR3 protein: CASKKDSLAFF. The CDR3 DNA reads TGTGCCAGCAAAAAGGACAGCCTAGCTTTCTTT. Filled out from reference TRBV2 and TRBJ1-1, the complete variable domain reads EPEVTQTPSHQVTQMGQEVILRCVPISNHLYFYWYRQILGQKVEFLVSFYNNEISEKSEIFDDQFSVERPDGSNFTLKIRSTKLEDSAMYFCASKKDSLAFFGQGTRLTVV.

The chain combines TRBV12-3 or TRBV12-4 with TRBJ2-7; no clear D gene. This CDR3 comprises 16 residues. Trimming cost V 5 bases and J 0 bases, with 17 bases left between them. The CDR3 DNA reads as TGTGCCAGCAGTCTCTCCCCTGGCCTGGGCTCCTACGAGCAGTACTTC. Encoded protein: CASSLSPGLGSYEQYF.

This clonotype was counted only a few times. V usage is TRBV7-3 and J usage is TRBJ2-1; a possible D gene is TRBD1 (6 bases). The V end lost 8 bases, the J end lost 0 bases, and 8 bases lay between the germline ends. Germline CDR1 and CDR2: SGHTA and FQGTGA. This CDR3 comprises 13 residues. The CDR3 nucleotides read TGTGCCAGCGCCAGGGGCTCCTACAATGAGCAGTTCTTC. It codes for CASARGSYNEQFF.

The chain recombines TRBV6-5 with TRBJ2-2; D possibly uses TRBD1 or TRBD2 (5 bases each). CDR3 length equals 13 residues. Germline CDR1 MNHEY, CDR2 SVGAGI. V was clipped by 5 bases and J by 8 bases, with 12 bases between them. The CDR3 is CASSPGARGELFF. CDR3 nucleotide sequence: TGTGCCAGCAGTCCCGGGGCGAGGGGGGAGCTGTTTTTT.

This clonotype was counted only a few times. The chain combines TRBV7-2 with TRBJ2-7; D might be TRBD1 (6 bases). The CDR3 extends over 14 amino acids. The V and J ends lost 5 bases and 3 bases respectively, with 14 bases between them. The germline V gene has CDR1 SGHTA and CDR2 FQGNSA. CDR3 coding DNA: TGTGCCAGCAGCCCTAGACAGGTATACTACGAGCAGTACTTC. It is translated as CASSPRQVYYEQYF.

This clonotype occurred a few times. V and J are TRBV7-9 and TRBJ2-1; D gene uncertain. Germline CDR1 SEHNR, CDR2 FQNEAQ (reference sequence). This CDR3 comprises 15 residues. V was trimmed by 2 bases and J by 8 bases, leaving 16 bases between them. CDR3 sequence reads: CASSLLATAFHEQFF. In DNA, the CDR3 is TGTGCCAGCAGCTTATTGGCAACAGCGTTCCATGAGCAGTTCTTC.

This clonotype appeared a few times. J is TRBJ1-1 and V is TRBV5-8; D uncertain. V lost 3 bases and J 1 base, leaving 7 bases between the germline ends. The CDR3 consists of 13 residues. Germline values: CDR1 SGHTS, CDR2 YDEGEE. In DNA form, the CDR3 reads TGTGCCAGCAGCTCCTACAGGAACACTGAAGCTTTCTTT. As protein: CASSSYRNTEAFF.

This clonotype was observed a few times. CDR3 DNA sequence: TGTGCCAGCAGTTACTCGATCAGCTACGAGCAGTACTTC. It codes for CASSYSISYEQYF. The V call is TRBV6-5, the J call TRBJ2-7; D not certain. Germline CDR1 MNHEY, CDR2 SVGAGI. This CDR3 has 13 residues. V was shortened by 0 bases and J by 3 bases, with 6 bases between the two germline ends.

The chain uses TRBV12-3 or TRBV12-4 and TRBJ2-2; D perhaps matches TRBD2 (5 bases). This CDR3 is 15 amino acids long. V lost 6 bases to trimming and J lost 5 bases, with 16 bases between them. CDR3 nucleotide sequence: TGTGCCAGCAGCGTCCTGGGCAGCGGTACCGGGGAGCTGTTTTTT. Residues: CASSVLGSGTGELFF.

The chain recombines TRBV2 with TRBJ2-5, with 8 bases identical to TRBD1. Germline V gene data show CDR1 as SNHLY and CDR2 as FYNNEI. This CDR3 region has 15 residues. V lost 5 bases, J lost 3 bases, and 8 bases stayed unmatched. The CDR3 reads CASSLDRVEKETQYF. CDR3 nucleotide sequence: TGTGCCAGCAGTTTGGACAGGGTAGAGAAAGAGACCCAGTACTTC.